This record looks at one T cell receptor (beta chain) sequence and its context. Antigen: not known. Every donor was a healthy person donating bone marrow. The data were taken from a study of cytomegalovirus exposure and HLA in healthy donors. Study-wide findings and caveats: According to an earlier analysis, most TCR beta V segments yielded productive rearrangements about 87% or about 30% of the time. Analyses of presence and absence presupposed an approximately uniform sequencing depth across donors.

The PCR made use of 60 Vbeta and 13 Jbeta primers. The repertoire was sequenced with immunoSEQ multiplex PCR; TCRdb's copy has only in-frame clones and lacks some. The sample lists some 90,000 clones; 82% were seen once. The sequence came from a man aged 45 to 65 in good health and CMV-seronegative. The specimen was PBMCs.

Here the CDR3 reads CAWSVGQNDQPQHF. The CDR3, as DNA: TGTGCCTGGAGTGTCGGACAGAATGATCAGCCCCAGCATTTT. V gene TRBV30 combines with J gene TRBJ1-5; D is perhaps TRBD1 (6 bases). Germline CDR1 is GTSNPN and CDR2 is SVGIG (reference sequence). The CDR3 contains 14 residues. Deletions cut 0 bases from V and 5 bases from J, with 11 bases between. Full variable domain (rest looked up from reference TRBV30 and TRBJ1-5): SQTIHQWPATLVQPVGSPLSLECTVEGTSNPNLYWYRQAAGRGLQLLFYSVGIGQISSEVPQNLSASRPQDRQFILSSKKLLLSDSGFYLCAWSVGQNDQPQHFGDGTRLSIL.